These 15 T cell receptor beta chains were sequenced from one sample in a study of shared clonotypes between healthy human individuals. The assay was immunoSEQ multiplex PCR, and TCRdb's table has in-frame clones only and misses some. The sample contains 2,500,000 or so clones, roughly nine tenths of which appear only once. Material for sequencing was naive CD4+ T cells sorted from blood. Subset meaning: CD45RA+ positively selected. The receptors come from a man younger than 30 in good health.

This clone was recorded once. The CDR3 DNA reads TGTGCCAGCAGCAAAACTGAGGCAGCCCAGAGCTCCTATAATTCACCCCTCCACTTT. This codes for CASSKTEAAQSSYNSPLHF. This chain uses TRBV21-1 with TRBJ1-6. TRBV21-1 is shown as a pseudogene. The CDR3 contains 19 residues.

About this clone itself: Compared with germline, one end of the junction differs, possibly owing to a read error. This chain joins TRBV5-6 and TRBJ1-2; unclear D gene. This CDR3 comprises 13 residues. CDR1 is SGHDT, CDR2 YYEEEE, per germline. The CDR3 loop reads CAGSPQMGYGYTF. The CDR3, as DNA: TGTGCCGGCAGCCCACAGATGGGATATGGCTACACCTTC.

The V and J genes are TRBV6-1 and TRBJ2-5, with D perhaps assigned TRBD1 or TRBD2 (5 bases each). The germline CDR1 and CDR2 sequences are MNHNS and SASEGT. V shed 6 bases and J shed 1 base, with 9 bases lying between them. The CDR3 covers 13 residues. This chain's CDR3 is CASSRGLQETQYF. The CDR3 region has the DNA TGTGCCAGCAGCCGGGGCCTCCAAGAGACCCAGTACTTC.

The chain employs TRBV7-2 and TRBJ2-7; 8 bases align to TRBD2. Germline V CDR1 and CDR2: SGHTA, FQGNSA. V gave up 1 base and J gave up 2 bases; unmatched junction bases: 10. There are 17 residues in the CDR3. This CDR3 is CASSLVRAGGRTYEQYF. CDR3 in DNA: TGTGCCAGCAGCTTAGTCCGGGCGGGGGGCCGAACCTACGAGCAGTACTTC.

The genes are TRBV2 and TRBJ2-3, with TRBD2 as a possible D gene (6 bases). The V gene lost 2 bases and the J gene lost 3 bases, with 12 bases spanning the gap. The CDR3 spans 15 residues. Germline values: CDR1 SNHLY, CDR2 FYNNEI. The CDR3 nucleotides are TGTGCCAGCAGTGAATACGGGGGACCGACAGATACGCAGTATTTT. Protein sequence: CASSEYGGPTDTQYF.

This clone was seen a handful of times. This chain connects TRBV10-3 to TRBJ1-1, with no clear D. Deletions cut 0 bases from V and 5 bases from J, with 16 bases between. The CDR3 covers 16 residues. Looked up from germline, CDR1 is ENHRY and CDR2 is SYGVKD. The CDR3 sequence is CAISESNRAVGTEAFF. CDR3 in DNA: TGTGCCATCAGTGAGTCGAATAGGGCCGTGGGGACTGAAGCTTTCTTT.

This chain joins TRBV5-4 and TRBJ2-3, with 7 bases that match TRBD1. This CDR3 has 15 residues. V gave up 4 bases and J gave up 3 bases; unmatched junction bases: 8. The germline gives CDR1 SGHNT, CDR2 YYREEE (reference sequence). CDR3 in DNA: TGTGCCAGCAGCGGCCGGGACAGCCCTACAGATACGCAGTATTTT. Encoded protein: CASSGRDSPTDTQYF.

This clone has just one count. The chain carries TRBV6-1 and TRBJ1-5; possibly TRBD1 for D (5 bases). The germline CDR1 and CDR2 sequences are MNHNS and SASEGT. This CDR3 has 16 amino acids. V lost 2 bases to trimming and J lost 11 bases, with 22 bases between them. As DNA, the CDR3 is TGTGCCAGCAGTGAATGGGGGGGGACCGGATCATTGACCCAGCATTTT. Its translation: CASSEWGGTGSLTQHF.

The chain has TRBV7-9 and TRBJ1-2, with unresolved D. The germline V gene has CDR1 SEHNR and CDR2 FQNEAQ (reference sequence). The CDR3 runs 15 residues. Trimming took 4 bases from V and 1 from J, leaving 13 bases between them. The CDR3 sequence is CASSSRLDGNYGYTF. The CDR3, as DNA: TGTGCCAGCAGCTCCCGGTTGGACGGTAACTATGGCTACACCTTC.

The CDR3 nucleotides are TGTGCCAGCAGCCCCGGACAGGGACATAGCAATCAGCCCCAGCATTTT. Protein: CASSPGQGHSNQPQHF. The chain recombines TRBV28 with TRBJ1-5; 8 bases fit TRBD1. The V and J ends lost 6 bases and 0 bases, in that order; junction bases with no gene match: 7. This CDR3 spans 16 amino acids. Germline CDR1 is MDHEN and CDR2 is SYDVKM.

The chain is built from TRBV7-9 and TRBJ2-5; weak D call: TRBD2 (5 bases). Trimming took off 1 base at V and 1 base at J, with 13 bases between the two ends. From germline, CDR1 is SEHNR and CDR2 FQNEAQ (reference sequence). This CDR3 has 16 residues. Here the CDR3 reads CASSLGPAAGQETQYF. Here the CDR3 DNA reads TGTGCCAGCAGCTTAGGCCCGGCGGCGGGCCAAGAGACCCAGTACTTC. Variable domain in full (rest from reference TRBV7-9 and TRBJ2-5): DTGVSQNPRHKITKRGQNVTFRCDPISEHNRLYWYRQTLGQGPEFLTYFQNEAQLEKSRLLSDRFSAERPKGSFSTLEIQRTEQGDSAMYLCASSLGPAAGQETQYFGPGTRLLVL.

CDR3 region: CASSLGVAYYNEQFF. The DNA for the CDR3 is TGTGCCAGCAGCCTGGGGGTAGCGTACTACAATGAGCAGTTCTTC. The chain combines TRBV5-4 with TRBJ2-1, with D perhaps TRBD1 or TRBD2 (5 bases each). The CDR3 loop spans 15 amino acids. Trimming stripped 4 bases from V and 3 bases from J, with 14 bases between. Germline-derived CDR1 and CDR2 are SGHNT and YYREEE (reference sequence).

This rearrangement joins TRBV7-3 to TRBJ2-7; TRBD2 is a possible D gene (7 bases). The CDR3 totals 17 residues. V was pared by 4 bases and J by 3 bases, with 22 bases between. Germline V lookup: CDR1 SGHTA, CDR2 FQGTGA. Here the CDR3 reads CASSYMKSRGACYEQYF. Written as DNA, the CDR3 is TGTGCCAGCAGCTATATGAAATCACGGGGGGCATGCTACGAGCAGTACTTC.

This chain joins TRBV4-1 and TRBJ1-6; D not resolved. The CDR3 sequence is 19 residues long. The V gene lost 4 bases and the J gene lost 0 bases, with 19 bases spanning the gap. Germline V CDR1 and CDR2: MGHRA, YSYEKL. The CDR3 region is CASSLRLDNQSSYNSPLHF. CDR3 coding DNA: TGCGCCAGCAGCCTACGACTCGACAACCAGAGCTCCTATAATTCACCCCTCCACTTT.

This chain connects TRBV4-1 to TRBJ2-4; 7 bases match TRBD1. Germline V lookup: CDR1 MGHRA, CDR2 YSYEKL. Trimming at V came to 0 bases and at J to 2 bases, leaving 10 bases not matched to a gene. The CDR3 spans 18 residues. CDR3 in DNA: TGCGCCAGCAGCCAAGAATCAACTCGGACAGGCTCCAAAAACATTCAGTACTTC. It encodes CASSQESTRTGSKNIQYF.